The 2 T cell receptor beta chains below come from one sample, sequenced in a study of blood T cells in healthy people across ages. Together with a sample-barcoded 5' primer, a J-beta primer mix was included in a second PCR lasting about 6 to 12 cycles. TCRdb analysed the 5' RACE reads with MiXCR anew, one entry per CDR3 protein. The sample carries about 1.1 million distinct CDR3 sequences, more than 30% recorded once. The material sequenced was blood. These receptors came from a man aged 18 to 30 in good health.

The genes are TRBV29-1 and TRBJ1-1; D is ambiguous. Germline V lookup: CDR1 SQVTM, CDR2 ANQGSEA. The CDR3 has 11 amino acids. V lost 2 bases to trimming and J lost 6 bases, with 7 bases between them. The CDR3 sequence: CSVEQSSEAFF. For the CDR3, the DNA is TGCAGCGTTGAACAGAGCTCTGAAGCTTTCTTT.

This clonotype was counted between two and nine times. The rearrangement joins TRBV6-5 to TRBJ1-2; TRBD1 aligns across 7 bases. Germline loops: CDR1 MNHEY, CDR2 SVGAGI. After removal of 0 bases from V and 7 bases from J, the junction contained 8 bases not matched to a gene. The CDR3 is made up of 15 amino acids. The CDR3 region has the DNA TGTGCCAGCAGTTACTCGCTCAGGGGGAATTTTGGCTACACCTTC. It codes for CASSYSLRGNFGYTF.